Given below is one TCR beta chain in context. Original data processing: Using reference gene primer amplification, nucleated cell counts were estimated. Measured with immunoSEQ multiplex PCR; TCRdb has only the in-frame clones, and not every one. D and trimming come from the DNA, and the V and J calls and clone size come from that table. The top ten hold roughly an eighth of the sample, which has under 300,000 clones, roughly 82% seen once. The sample belongs to a study of blood T cell repertoires in COVID-19. Germline CDR1 reads SGHKS; CDR2 reads YYEKEE (reference sequence). This CDR3 contains 12 residues. Trimming cost V 2 bases and J 6 bases; bases outside gene matches: 2.

The receptor's source is an elderly man with acute or convalescent COVID-19. V gene TRBV5-5 combines with J gene TRBJ2-7; 7 nucleotides agree with TRBD1. Source material: peripheral blood. DNA for the CDR3: TGTGCCAGCAGCTTATCAGGGGGCGAGCAGTACTTC. The encoded protein is CASSLSGGEQYF.